One and the same sample provided the 3 T cell receptor beta chains below, sequenced in a study of low-dose radiotherapy and immunotherapy resistance in tumors. Time point noted: after trial treatment. As to treatment: LDRT plus nivolumab, ipilimumab, low-dose cyclophosphamide and aspirin (RACIN trial). The PCR that amplified TCRs ran for approximately 18 cycles, relying on a constant-region primer and a V-primer adapter. TCRdb reprocessed the reads with MiXCR, giving one entry per CDR3 protein. The table shows roughly 50,000 distinct CDR3 sequences, with 33% occurring only once. The sequences come from PBMCs, collected after low-dose radiotherapy plus immunotherapy. The source is a male donor with rectosigmoid adenocarcinoma.

On this clonotype: A far larger clone is just one base off, so this is likely a read error. The gene calls are TRBV5-1 and TRBJ2-7; 9 bases align to TRBD2. V shed 4 bases, J shed 7 bases, and the junction held 9 bases outside the gene matches. The CDR3 length is 14 residues. Germline V gene sequence: CDR1 SGHRS, CDR2 YFSETQ. Written as DNA, the CDR3 is TGCGCCAGCAGCCCCAGCGGGGGGTACAATGAGCAGTACTTC. This codes for CASSPSGGYNEQYF.

This clonotype was seen ten or more times. The chain carries TRBV6-8 and TRBJ2-5; D perhaps matches TRBD2 (5 bases). CDR3 length equals 14 residues. Trimming shortened V by 5 bases and J by 4 bases, and 14 bases separated the two germline ends. From germline, CDR1 is MNHGY and CDR2 SAAAGT. The DNA of the CDR3 is TGTGCCAGCAGTGGTCGGGATCACGGAGAGACCCAGTACTTC. Protein sequence: CASSGRDHGETQYF.

Many counts were recorded for this clonotype. J is TRBJ2-2 and V is TRBV7-9; a possible D gene is TRBD2 (6 bases). CDR1 is SEHNR and CDR2 is FQNEAQ in the germline V gene (reference sequence). Between the trimmed V and J ends, which lost 5 bases and 7 bases, there was a span of 11 bases. This CDR3 has 13 amino acids. The CDR3 region is CASSLTGVGELFF. DNA for the CDR3: TGTGCCAGCAGCCTTACGGGGGTCGGGGAGCTGTTTTTT.